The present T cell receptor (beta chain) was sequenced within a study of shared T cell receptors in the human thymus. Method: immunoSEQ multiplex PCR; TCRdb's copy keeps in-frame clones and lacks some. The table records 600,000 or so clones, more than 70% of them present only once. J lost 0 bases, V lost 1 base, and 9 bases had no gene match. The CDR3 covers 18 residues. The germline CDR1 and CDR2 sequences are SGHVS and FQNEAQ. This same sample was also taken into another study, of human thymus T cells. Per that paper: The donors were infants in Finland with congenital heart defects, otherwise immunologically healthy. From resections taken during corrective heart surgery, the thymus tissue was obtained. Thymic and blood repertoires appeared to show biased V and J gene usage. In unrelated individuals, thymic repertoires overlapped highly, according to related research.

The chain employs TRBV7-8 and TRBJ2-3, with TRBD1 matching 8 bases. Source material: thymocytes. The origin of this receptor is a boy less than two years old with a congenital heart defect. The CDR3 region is CASSLDQTGDSSTDTQYF. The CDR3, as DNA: TGTGCCAGCAGCTTAGATCAGACAGGGGACTCTAGCACAGATACGCAGTATTTT.